The present T cell receptor beta chain was sequenced within a study of OX40 agonist ivuxolimab in advanced cancers. Overall study: Patients treated during dose escalation were battling hepatocellular carcinoma, melanoma, renal cell or head and neck cancer. Treatment received earlier with anti-PD-1, anti-PD-L1 or anti-CTLA-4 agents was allowed, and approximately 40% had some.

TCRdb keeps only in-frame clones here, not all; method: immunoSEQ multiplex PCR. The table includes tens of thousands of clones, about 85% detected once. V lost 3 bases and J 1 base, leaving 12 bases between the germline ends. The CDR3 extends over 15 amino acids. Germline V lookup: CDR1 SGHAT, CDR2 FQDESV (reference sequence). The chain employs TRBV11-1 and TRBJ1-1; a possible D gene is TRBD1 (6 bases). Specimen: CD4+ or CD8+ T cells sorted from blood, collected in a trial of the OX40 agonist ivuxolimab. The TCR originated in an adult with an advanced solid tumor such as melanoma, head and neck, liver or kidney cancer. Here the CDR3 reads CASSFYAGANTEAFF. The DNA of the CDR3 is TGTGCCAGCAGCTTTTATGCAGGGGCGAACACTGAAGCTTTCTTT. The full variable domain, in which reference TRBV11-1 and TRBJ1-1 provide the parts outside the CDR3, is EAEVAQSPRYKITEKSQAVAFWCDPISGHATLYWYRQILGQGPELLVQFQDESVVDDSQLPKDRFSAERLKGVDSTLKIQPAELGDSAMYLCASSFYAGANTEAFFGQGTRLTVV.